This T cell receptor (beta chain) emerged from a study of graft-versus-host responses after intestinal transplantation. V shed 0 bases and J 7 bases; nucleotides not matched to a gene: 6. Looked up from germline, CDR1 is LGHNA and CDR2 is YNFKEQ. The CDR3 covers 16 residues. The table came from immunoSEQ multiplex PCR; TCRdb's copy has only in-frame clones and leaves some out. This sample has over 80,000 clones, with roughly 92% found just once. This clone was found once. Its antigen is still unknown. The chain combines TRBV4-2 with TRBJ2-1; TRBD2 aligns across 10 bases. Source: unstimulated CD8+ T cells sorted from spleen or lymph node cells, taken before transplant. The source is a human donor who was the organ donor for an intestinal transplant. Here the CDR3 reads CASSQDGAGGSNEQFF. CDR3 sequence (DNA): TGTGCCAGCAGCCAAGATGGAGCGGGGGGGTCTAATGAGCAGTTCTTC.